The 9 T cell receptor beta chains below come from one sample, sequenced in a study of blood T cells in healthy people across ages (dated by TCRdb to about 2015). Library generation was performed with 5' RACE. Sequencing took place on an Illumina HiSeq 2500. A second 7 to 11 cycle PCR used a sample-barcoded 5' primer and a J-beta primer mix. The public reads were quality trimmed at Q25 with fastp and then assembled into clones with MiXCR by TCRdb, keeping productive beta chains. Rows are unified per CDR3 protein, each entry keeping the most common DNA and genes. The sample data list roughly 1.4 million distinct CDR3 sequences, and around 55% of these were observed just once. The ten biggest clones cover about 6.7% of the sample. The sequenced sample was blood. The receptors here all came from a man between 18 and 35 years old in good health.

CDR3 region: CASSPADPNIQYF. In DNA form, the CDR3 reads TGTGCCAGCAGTCCGGCAGACCCAAACATTCAGTACTTC. The V gene is TRBV6-2 or TRBV6-3, the J gene TRBJ2-4; D is unresolved. Germline CDR1 is MNHEY and CDR2 is SVGEGT. CDR3 length equals 13 residues. V was pared by 5 bases and J by 6 bases, with 11 bases between.

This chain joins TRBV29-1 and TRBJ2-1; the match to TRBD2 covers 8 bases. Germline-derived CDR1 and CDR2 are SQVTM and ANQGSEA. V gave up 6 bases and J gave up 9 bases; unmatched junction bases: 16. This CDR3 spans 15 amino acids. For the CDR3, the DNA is TGCAGCGTGATAGAGAGCGGGAGCCCGATGAGTGAGCAGTTCTTC. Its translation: CSVIESGSPMSEQFF.

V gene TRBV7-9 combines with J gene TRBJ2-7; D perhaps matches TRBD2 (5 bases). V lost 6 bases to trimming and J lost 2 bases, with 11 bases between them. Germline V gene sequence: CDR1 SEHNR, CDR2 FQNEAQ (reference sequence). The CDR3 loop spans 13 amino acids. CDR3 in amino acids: CASRGSETYEQYF. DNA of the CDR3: TGTGCCAGCAGGGGTAGCGAGACCTACGAGCAGTACTTC.

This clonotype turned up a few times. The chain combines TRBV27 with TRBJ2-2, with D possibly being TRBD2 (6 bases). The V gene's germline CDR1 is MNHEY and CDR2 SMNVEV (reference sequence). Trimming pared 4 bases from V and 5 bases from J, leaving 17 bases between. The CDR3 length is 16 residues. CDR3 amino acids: CASSSTGSPLTGELFF. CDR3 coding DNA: TGTGCCAGCAGTTCCACCGGGAGTCCGTTAACCGGGGAGCTGTTTTTT.

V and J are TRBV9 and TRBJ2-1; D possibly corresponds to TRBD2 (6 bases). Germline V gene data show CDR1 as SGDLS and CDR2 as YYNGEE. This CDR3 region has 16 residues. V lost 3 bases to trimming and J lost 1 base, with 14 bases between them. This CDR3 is CASSARGTASYNEQFF. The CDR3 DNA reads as TGTGCCAGCAGCGCTCGAGGGACTGCTTCCTACAATGAGCAGTTCTTC.

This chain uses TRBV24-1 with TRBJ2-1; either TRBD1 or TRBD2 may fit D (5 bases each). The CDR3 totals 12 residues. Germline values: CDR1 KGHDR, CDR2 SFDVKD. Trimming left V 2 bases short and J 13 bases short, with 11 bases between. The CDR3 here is CATSDSRETQFF. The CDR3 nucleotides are TGTGCCACCAGTGATTCCAGGGAGACCCAGTTCTTC.

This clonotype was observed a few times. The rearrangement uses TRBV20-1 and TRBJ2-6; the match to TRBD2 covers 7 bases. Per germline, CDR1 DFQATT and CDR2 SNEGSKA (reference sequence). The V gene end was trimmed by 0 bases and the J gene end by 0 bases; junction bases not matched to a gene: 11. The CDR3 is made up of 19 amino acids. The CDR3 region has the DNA TGCAGTGCTAGAGATTGGGGGACTACCTATGCCTCTGGGGCCAACGTCCTGACTTTC. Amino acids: CSARDWGTTYASGANVLTF.

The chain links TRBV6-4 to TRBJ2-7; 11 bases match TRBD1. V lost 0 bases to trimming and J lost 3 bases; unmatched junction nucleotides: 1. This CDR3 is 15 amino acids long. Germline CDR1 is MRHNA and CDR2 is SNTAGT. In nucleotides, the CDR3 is TGTGCCAGCAGTGACTCGGGGACAGGGGGCTACGAGCAGTACTTC. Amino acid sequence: CASSDSGTGGYEQYF.

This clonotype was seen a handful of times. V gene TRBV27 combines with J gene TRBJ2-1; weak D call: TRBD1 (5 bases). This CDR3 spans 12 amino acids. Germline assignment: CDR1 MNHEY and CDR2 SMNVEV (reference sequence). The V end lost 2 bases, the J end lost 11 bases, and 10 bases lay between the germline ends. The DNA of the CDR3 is TGTGCCAGCAGTTTAAGGGCAGGGAAGCAGTTCTTC. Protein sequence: CASSLRAGKQFF.